The sequence of this T cell receptor beta chain was determined in a study of shared clonotypes between healthy human individuals. Findings of the study overall: Naive CD4 clonotype sharing across four donors was about 5%.

From CD4+ cells came CD45RA+ naive and CD45RA-negative memory subsets. Germline V gene data show CDR1 as SGHDN and CDR2 as FVKESK. The CDR3 loop spans 13 amino acids. Trimming removed 1 base from V and 1 base from J, with 4 bases in between. Points on this clone: Its antigen is currently unknown.

TCRdb keeps only in-frame clones here, not all; method: immunoSEQ multiplex PCR. The repertoire holds 550,000 to 700,000 clones, with 55% to 85% as singletons. The receptor was derived from a woman aged 30 to 39 in good health. V usage is TRBV14 and J usage is TRBJ1-1, with D unresolved. The sample was memory CD4+ T cells sorted from blood. The sample's subset: CD45RA-negative fraction. Here the CDR3 reads CASSQGQNTEAFF. DNA for the CDR3: TGTGCCAGCAGCCAAGGGCAGAACACTGAAGCTTTCTTT. The full variable domain, its missing parts supplied by reference TRBV14 and TRBJ1-1, is EAGVTQFPSHSVIEKGQTVTLRCDPISGHDNLYWYRRVMGKEIKFLLHFVKESKQDESGMPNNRFLAERTGGTYSTLKVQPAELEDSGVYFCASSQGQNTEAFFGQGTRLTVV.